This TCR beta chain derives from a study of resident and recirculating memory T cells in vitiligo. The method was immunoSEQ multiplex PCR; TCRdb's version includes in-frame clones alone and lacks a portion of them. Seen here are tens of thousands of clones, 90% to 95% observed once, and the top ten hold about 4.9%. Sequencing was carried out using blood. The sequence derives from a male donor with vitiligo.

The CDR3 sequence: CASSDGRDRGKTEAFF. The CDR3 DNA reads TGTGCCAGCAGCGACGGCCGGGACAGGGGGAAAACTGAAGCTTTCTTT. V usage is TRBV5-4 and J usage is TRBJ1-1; 11 bases agree with TRBD1. J was trimmed by 5 bases and V by 4 bases; bases with no gene match: 10. CDR3 size: 16 residues. Per the germline V gene, CDR1 is SGHNT and CDR2 is YYREEE (reference sequence).